This TCR beta chain was obtained from a study of CD8+CD57+ T cells in acquired aplastic anemia. Study as a whole: On average, sorted CD4+ and CD8+ cells gave 3 to 3.5 ug of DNA. General study points: Significant differences in CD8+ Simpson's diversity were not observed between patients and controls. Patients and controls shared under 30 CD8+ CDR3 sequences, highly expressed in patients.

The template used for profiling TCR beta VDJ and CDR3 was genomic DNA. TCRdb fed the reads into MiXCR, producing one record per CDR3 protein. The sample comprises about 180,000 distinct CDR3 sequences, approximately 48% of which are singletons, and 13% rests with the top ten. Of note for this clonotype: Its antigen is not known.

Patients included in sequencing had previously demonstrated CD8+CD57+ cell expansion by flow cytometry. Patients were treatment-naive when blood was sampled. The CDR3 contains 12 residues. Germline assignment: CDR1 SGDLS and CDR2 YYNGEE. Deletions cut 4 bases from V and 2 bases from J, with 6 bases between. V gene TRBV9 combines with J gene TRBJ1-1; D ambiguous. The source is a human donor with aplastic anemia. The sample comprised sorted CD4+, CD8+, or CD8+CD57+ T cells (not recorded which) from PBMCs. Written as DNA, the CDR3 is TGTGCCAGCAGCTCCATAAACACTGAAGCTTTCTTT. It specifies CASSSINTEAFF. Drawing the rest from reference TRBV9 and TRBJ1-1, the complete variable domain is DSGVTQTPKHLITATGQRVTLRCSPRSGDLSVYWYQQSLDQGLQFLIQYYNGEERAKGNILERFSAQQFPDLHSELNLSSLELGDSALYFCASSSINTEAFFGQGTRLTVV.